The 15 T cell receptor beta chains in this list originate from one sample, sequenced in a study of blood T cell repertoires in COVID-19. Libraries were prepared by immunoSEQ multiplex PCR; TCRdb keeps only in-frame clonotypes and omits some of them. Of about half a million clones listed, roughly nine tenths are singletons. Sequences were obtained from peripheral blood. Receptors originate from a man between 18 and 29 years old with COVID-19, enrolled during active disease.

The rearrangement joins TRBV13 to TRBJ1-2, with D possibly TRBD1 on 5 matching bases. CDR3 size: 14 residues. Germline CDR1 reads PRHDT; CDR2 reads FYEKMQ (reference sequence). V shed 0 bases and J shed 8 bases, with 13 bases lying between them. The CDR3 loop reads CASSLGQGGRGYTF. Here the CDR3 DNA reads TGTGCCAGCAGCTTAGGCCAGGGAGGGAGAGGCTACACCTTC. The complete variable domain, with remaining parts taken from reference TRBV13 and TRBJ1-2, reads AAGVIQSPRHLIKEKRETATLKCYPIPRHDTVYWYQQGPGQDPQFLISFYEKMQSDKGSIPDRFSAQQFSDYHSELNMSSLELGDSALYFCASSLGQGGRGYTFGSGTRLTVV.

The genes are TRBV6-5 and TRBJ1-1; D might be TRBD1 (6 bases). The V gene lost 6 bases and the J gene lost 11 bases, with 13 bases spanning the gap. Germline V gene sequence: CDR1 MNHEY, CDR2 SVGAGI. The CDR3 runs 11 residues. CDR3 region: CASRQTGYAFF. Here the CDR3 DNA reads TGTGCCAGCAGACAGACAGGTTATGCTTTCTTT.

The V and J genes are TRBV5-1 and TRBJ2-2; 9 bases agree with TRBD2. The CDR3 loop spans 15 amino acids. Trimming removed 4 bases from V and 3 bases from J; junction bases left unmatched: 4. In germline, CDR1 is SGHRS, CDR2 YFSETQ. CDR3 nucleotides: TGCGCCAGCAGCCCAGGACTAGCGTACACCGGGGAGCTGTTTTTT. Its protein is CASSPGLAYTGELFF.

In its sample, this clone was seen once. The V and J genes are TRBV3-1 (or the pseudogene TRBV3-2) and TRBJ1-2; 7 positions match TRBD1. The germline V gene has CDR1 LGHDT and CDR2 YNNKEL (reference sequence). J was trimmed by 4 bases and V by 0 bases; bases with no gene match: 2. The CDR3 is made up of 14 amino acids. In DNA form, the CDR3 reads TGTGCCAGCAGCCAAGATCCAGGGGGCTATGGCTACACCTTC. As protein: CASSQDPGGYGYTF.

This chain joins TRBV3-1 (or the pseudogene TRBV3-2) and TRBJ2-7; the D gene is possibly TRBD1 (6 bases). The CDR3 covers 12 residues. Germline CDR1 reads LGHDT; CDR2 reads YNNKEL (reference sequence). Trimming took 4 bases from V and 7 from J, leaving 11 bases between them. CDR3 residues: CASSRATGEQYF. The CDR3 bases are TGTGCCAGCAGCCGCGCTACAGGGGAGCAGTACTTC.

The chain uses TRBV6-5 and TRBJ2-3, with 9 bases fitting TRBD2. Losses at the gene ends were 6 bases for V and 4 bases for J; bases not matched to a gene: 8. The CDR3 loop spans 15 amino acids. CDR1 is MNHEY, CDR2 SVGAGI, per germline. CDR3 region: CASRPPGLAPDTQYF. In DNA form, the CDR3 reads TGTGCCAGCAGACCCCCGGGACTAGCACCAGATACGCAGTATTTT.

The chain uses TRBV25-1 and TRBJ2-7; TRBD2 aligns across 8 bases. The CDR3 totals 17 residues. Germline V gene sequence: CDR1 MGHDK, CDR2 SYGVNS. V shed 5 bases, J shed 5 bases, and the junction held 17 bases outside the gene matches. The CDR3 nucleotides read TGTGCCAGCAGTTACGGGACTAGTGGTACTTCGTTTGACGAGCAGTACTTC. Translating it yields CASSYGTSGTSFDEQYF.

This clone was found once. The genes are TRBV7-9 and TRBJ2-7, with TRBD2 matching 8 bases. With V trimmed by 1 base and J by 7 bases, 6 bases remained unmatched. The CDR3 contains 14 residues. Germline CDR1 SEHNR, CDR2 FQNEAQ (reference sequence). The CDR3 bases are TGTGCCAGCAGCTTAGGGGGCGGGAGGAGGGAGCAGTACTTC. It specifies CASSLGGGRREQYF.

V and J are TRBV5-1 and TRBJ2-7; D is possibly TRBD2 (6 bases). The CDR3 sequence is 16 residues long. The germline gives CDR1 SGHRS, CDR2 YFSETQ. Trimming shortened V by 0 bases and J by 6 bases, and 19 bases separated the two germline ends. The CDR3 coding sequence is TGCGCCAGCAGCTTGGATTTCGCGGCAGGGAGGCCCGAGCAGTACTTC. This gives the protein CASSLDFAAGRPEQYF.

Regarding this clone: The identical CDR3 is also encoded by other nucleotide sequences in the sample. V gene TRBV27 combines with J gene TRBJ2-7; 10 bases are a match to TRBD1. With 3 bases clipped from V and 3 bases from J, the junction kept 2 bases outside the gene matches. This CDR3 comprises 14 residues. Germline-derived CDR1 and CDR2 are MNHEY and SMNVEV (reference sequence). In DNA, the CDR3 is TGTGCCAGCAGTTTGGGGGACAGGGGCTACGAGCAGTACTTC. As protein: CASSLGDRGYEQYF.

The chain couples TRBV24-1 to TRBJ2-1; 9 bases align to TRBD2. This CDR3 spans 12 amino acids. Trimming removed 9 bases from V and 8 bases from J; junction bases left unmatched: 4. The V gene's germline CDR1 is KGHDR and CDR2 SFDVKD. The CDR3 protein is CATGTSYYEQFF. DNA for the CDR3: TGTGCCACCGGGACTAGCTATTATGAGCAGTTCTTC.

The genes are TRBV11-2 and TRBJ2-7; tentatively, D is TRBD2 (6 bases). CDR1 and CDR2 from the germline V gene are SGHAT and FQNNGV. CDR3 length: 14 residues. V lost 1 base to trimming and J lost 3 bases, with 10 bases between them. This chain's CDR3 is CASSLVGGSYEQYF. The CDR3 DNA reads TGTGCCAGCAGCTTAGTTGGGGGGAGCTACGAGCAGTACTTC.

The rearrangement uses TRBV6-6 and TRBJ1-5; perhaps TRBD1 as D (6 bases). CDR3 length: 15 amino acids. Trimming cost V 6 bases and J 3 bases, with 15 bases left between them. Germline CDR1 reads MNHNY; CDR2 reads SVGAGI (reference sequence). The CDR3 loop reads CASRLQGQSNQPQHF. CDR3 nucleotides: TGTGCCAGCAGACTCCAAGGACAGTCCAATCAGCCCCAGCATTTT.

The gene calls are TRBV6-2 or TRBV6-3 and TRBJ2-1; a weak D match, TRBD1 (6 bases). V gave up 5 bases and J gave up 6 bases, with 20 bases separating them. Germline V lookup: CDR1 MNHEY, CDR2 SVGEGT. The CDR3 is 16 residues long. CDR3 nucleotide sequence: TGTGCCAGCAGTCAACAGGGAATCCTCCCTCTCAATGAGCAGTTCTTC. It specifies CASSQQGILPLNEQFF.

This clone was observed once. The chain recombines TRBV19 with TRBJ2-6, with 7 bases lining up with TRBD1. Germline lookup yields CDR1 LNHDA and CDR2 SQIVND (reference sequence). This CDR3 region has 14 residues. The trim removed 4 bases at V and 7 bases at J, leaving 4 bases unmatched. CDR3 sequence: CASSTTGRANVLTF. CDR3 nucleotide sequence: TGTGCCAGTAGTACGACAGGGCGAGCCAACGTCCTGACTTTC.